Listed below are T cell receptor beta chains from one sample, sequenced in a study of blood T cells in healthy people across ages. Via MiXCR, TCRdb re-called the 5' RACE reads, giving one row per CDR3 protein. Found here are 850,000 to 1,300,000 distinct CDR3 sequences, 40% to 50% of them singletons; the top ten hold approximately 17%. The sample comprised blood. The receptors derive from a woman in her fifties or sixties in good health. CDR3s include the opening cysteine and the closing phenylalanine or tryptophan. A D gene is named only where the DNA matches it firmly. A row's size may be missing; if present it is once, few, many or a size class.

size	V	J	D	DNA	CDR3
.	TRBV11-2	TRBJ2-5	TRBD2	TGTGCCAGCAGCCCCGGACTAGTCGGGGGGGAGACCCAGTACTTC	CASSPGLVGGETQYF
.	TRBV12-3/TRBV12-4	TRBJ2-3	TRBD1	TGTGCCAGCAGTCGGGACAGGGGGAACGGACGATGGAAAGCAGATACGCAGTATTTT	CASSRDRGNGRWKADTQYF
.	TRBV20-1	TRBJ1-5	.	TGCAGTGCTAGACCTAGGAGTAGCAATCAGCCCCAGCATTTT	CSARPRSSNQPQHF
.	TRBV7-9	TRBJ2-7	TRBD1	TGTACCAGCAGCACAAAGACAGGGCCCCGGTACGAGCAGTACTTC	CTSSTKTGPRYEQYF
few	TRBV6-2/TRBV6-3	TRBJ2-3	TRBD2	TGTGCCAGCAAGACTAGCTCCTCAGATACGCAGTATTTT	CASKTSSSDTQYF
once	TRBV20-1	TRBJ2-7	TRBD1	TGCAGTGCTAGAGATATCAAGGGAGAGGGGGCGTTGGGCTACGAGCAGTACTTC	CSARDIKGEGALGYEQYF
few	TRBV28	TRBJ1-1	TRBD1	TGTGCCAGCACAGGGGGGCGTAGGGACACTGAAGCTTTCTTT	CASTGGRRDTEAFF
.	TRBV7-3	TRBJ2-7	.	TGTGCCAGCAGTTCAGACAGATTCTACGAGCAGTACTTC	CASSSDRFYEQYF
.	TRBV5-1	TRBJ2-7	TRBD2	TGCGCCAGCAGCCTAAAAAGCGGGAGCCACTCCTACGAGCAGTACTTC	CASSLKSGSHSYEQYF
.	TRBV2	TRBJ2-7	TRBD2	TGTGCCAGCTTTCAGCGGGAGGAATCCTACGAGCAGTACTTC	CASFQREESYEQYF
.	TRBV28	TRBJ2-5	TRBD1	TGTGCCAGCAGTCTCAACTATCCGACAGGGTTGGAGACCCAGTACTTC	CASSLNYPTGLETQYF
.	TRBV20-1	TRBJ2-5	.	TGCAGTGCTGGAGATGACGTACAAGAGACCCAGTACTTC	CSAGDDVQETQYF
few	TRBV24-1	TRBJ2-1	.	TGTGCCACCAGTGACGCCCGGGGTGGGGGGAGCTCCTACAATGAGCAGTTCTTC	CATSDARGGGSSYNEQFF
.	TRBV12-3/TRBV12-4	TRBJ2-7	.	TGTGCCAGCAGTTCCCTTCGGGGCGGCGAGCAGTACTTC	CASSSLRGGEQYF
.	TRBV9	TRBJ2-7	.	TGTGCCAGCAGCCCCGTCCAAGCGGACTACGAGCAGTACTTC	CASSPVQADYEQYF
.	TRBV6-5	TRBJ2-1	.	TGTGCCAGCAGCCACTACGGGGGAGGCCCGTTCAATGAGCAGTTCTTC	CASSHYGGGPFNEQFF
.	TRBV5-5	TRBJ2-4	.	TGTGCCAGCAGGAAGATGGGAGAAAACATTCAGTACTTC	CASRKMGENIQYF
.	TRBV5-1	TRBJ1-5	TRBD1	TGCGCCAGCAAACTGACAGGGGGGAGTCAGCCCCAGCATTTT	CASKLTGGSQPQHF
few	TRBV29-1	TRBJ1-5	.	TGCAGCGTTGTGATGGGGGGTTCGGGGCAGCCCCAGCATTTT	CSVVMGGSGQPQHF
.	TRBV20-1	TRBJ2-3	TRBD2	TGCAGTGCTAGAGAGGGGAGCGGGAGCCCAGATACGCAGTATTTT	CSAREGSGSPDTQYF
once	TRBV4-2	TRBJ2-2	TRBD1	TGTGCCAGCAGCCAAAACCTCGGGACAGGGAGATTTTTCGCGAACACCGGGGAGCTGTTTTTT	CASSQNLGTGRFFANTGELFF
few	TRBV11-2	TRBJ2-3	.	TGTGCCAGCAGACCTCCCCTGCGGGACCCACTGTCAGATACGCAGTATTTT	CASRPPLRDPLSDTQYF
.	TRBV20-1	TRBJ2-1	TRBD2	TGCAGTGCTAGTGCGACTAGCGGGAGGGCTGATGAGCAGTTCTTC	CSASATSGRADEQFF
.	TRBV29-1	TRBJ2-3	.	TGCAGCGTTGATGTGGGACCAAGCACAGATACGCAGTATTTT	CSVDVGPSTDTQYF
few	TRBV25-1	TRBJ2-2	.	TGTGCCAGCAGTGAATATTTGGGACACCCGAACACCGGGGAGCTGTTTTTT	CASSEYLGHPNTGELFF
.	TRBV4-1	TRBJ2-7	TRBD1	TGCGCCAGCGGCCAAGGTTTCGGACAGGTTAACTCCTACGAGCAGTACTTC	CASGQGFGQVNSYEQYF
.	TRBV11-2	TRBJ2-4	TRBD1	TGTGCCAGCAGCTTAGACAGGGGGTTCAACAATGGGCAGTACTTC	CASSLDRGFNNGQYF
.	TRBV7-9	TRBJ2-7	.	TGTGCCAGCAGCCCGCGGAGTTACCCTACCTACGAGCAGTACTTC	CASSPRSYPTYEQYF
.	TRBV11-3	TRBJ2-1	TRBD2	TGTGCCAGCAGCTTATTGCCTAGCGGCTACAATGAGCAGTTCTTC	CASSLLPSGYNEQFF
.	TRBV3-1	TRBJ2-5	TRBD2	TGTGCCAGCAGCCAAGATCCGCCGGGACTAGCGGCCAGGAAGACCCAGTACTTC	CASSQDPPGLAARKTQYF
.	TRBV12-3/TRBV12-4	TRBJ2-4	.	TGTACCAGCACCTTAACAGGGGCCAAAAACATTCAGTACTTC	CTSTLTGAKNIQYF
.	TRBV7-7	TRBJ2-4	.	TGTGCCAGCAGCGAGGGACTAGCCAAAAACATTCAGTACTTC	CASSEGLAKNIQYF
many	TRBV2	TRBJ2-1	.	TGTGCCAGCAGCCCTTACAATGAGCAGTTCTTC	CASSPYNEQFF
.	TRBV27	TRBJ1-1	.	TGTGCCAGCATGAACGGGGCTGAGACTGAAGCTTTCTTT	CASMNGAETEAFF
.	TRBV3-1	TRBJ2-1	.	TGTGCCAGCAGCCAAGGTAGAGGCCACCCCGGGAGCAATGAGCAGTTCTTC	CASSQGRGHPGSNEQFF
few	TRBV5-1	TRBJ2-1	TRBD2	TGCGCCAGCAGCTTGGATAGCGGGAGCCTTTTTCAGCAGTTCTTC	CASSLDSGSLFQQFF
.	TRBV12-3/TRBV12-4	TRBJ2-3	TRBD2	TGTGCCAACAGACCCCGAGCGGGAGGGCTTGGTTGGGATACGCAGTATTTT	CANRPRAGGLGWDTQYF
few	TRBV7-2	TRBJ2-1	.	TGTGCCAGCAGCCCCACTACTAGCACCAATGAGCAGTTCTTC	CASSPTTSTNEQFF
few	TRBV29-1	TRBJ1-1	TRBD1	TGCAGCGACAGACTACAGGGGGGACGGTTTGCTTTCTTT	CSDRLQGGRFAFF
.	TRBV10-3	TRBJ2-7	.	TGTGCCATCAGTGAGTCGGAGCGGCGACGGGATGAGCAGTACTTC	CAISESERRRDEQYF
.	TRBV5-1	TRBJ2-6	.	TGCGCCAGCAGAACTGCCCCGACGGACGGGGCCAACGTCCTGACTTTC	CASRTAPTDGANVLTF
.	TRBV20-1	TRBJ2-1	.	TGCAGTGCTAGTGGCATAGGATACAATGAGCAGTTCTTC	CSASGIGYNEQFF
few	TRBV20-1	TRBJ2-1	.	TGCAGTGCACTCGTTTTAACGGGTCATCGTGAGCAGTTCTTC	CSALVLTGHREQFF
.	TRBV4-1	TRBJ1-6	.	TGCGCCAGCAGCCAAGTCGGGGACATTCCCCTCCACTTT	CASSQVGDIPLHF
.	TRBV10-3	TRBJ1-1	TRBD1	TGTGCCGTCAGTGGAGGACAGGGGAACACTGAAGCTTTCTTT	CAVSGGQGNTEAFF
.	TRBV6-5	TRBJ2-1	TRBD1	TGTGCCAGCAGCCCCGGGGCAGGGGGAATCAATGAGCAGTTCTTC	CASSPGAGGINEQFF
.	TRBV20-1	TRBJ1-2	TRBD1	TGCAGTGCTAGGGATCTGGGACAGGGAATCTATGGCTACACCTTC	CSARDLGQGIYGYTF
.	TRBV20-1	TRBJ2-5	.	TGCAGTGCTAGAGATAGGTTGGGGTTCCTAATAAGCCAAGAGACCCAGTACTTC	CSARDRLGFLISQETQYF
.	TRBV20-1	TRBJ2-3	TRBD2	TGCAGTGCTAGAGATGTGCGGGAGGGCCAAGCAGATGCGCAGTATTTT	CSARDVREGQADAQYF
.	TRBV7-3	TRBJ2-3	TRBD1	TGTGCCAGCCGGACGGGGACAGATTTCACAGATACGCAGTATTTT	CASRTGTDFTDTQYF
.	TRBV20-1	TRBJ1-2	.	TGCAGTGCTAGAGATCAGGCAGGCTATGGCTACACCTTC	CSARDQAGYGYTF
.	TRBV28	TRBJ1-1	TRBD1	TGTGCCAGTGGGGGACAGATAGACACTGAAGCTTTCTTT	CASGGQIDTEAFF
.	TRBV29-1	TRBJ2-3	TRBD2	TGCAGCGTTGGACTAGCGGCAGATACGCAGTATTTT	CSVGLAADTQYF
.	TRBV18	TRBJ2-3	.	TGTGCCAGCTTACTGGGAGGAGACACAGATACGCAGTATTTT	CASLLGGDTDTQYF
.	TRBV5-1	TRBJ2-1	.	TGCGCCAGCAGCCCCGGCAGGGGGGAGTTCTTC	CASSPGRGEFF
.	TRBV6-1	TRBJ2-1	TRBD2	TGTGCCAGCAGGGTCGGGGCTAGCGGGAGCCCAAGCTCCTACAATGAGCAGTTCTTC	CASRVGASGSPSSYNEQFF
.	TRBV6-1	TRBJ1-1	.	TGTGCCAGCAGGGCCACTATGAACACTGAAGCTTTCTTT	CASRATMNTEAFF
.	TRBV25-1	TRBJ2-2	TRBD2	TGTGCCAGCAGTTTCCAAAAGCGGGAAACGAACACCGGGGAGCTGTTTTTT	CASSFQKRETNTGELFF
.	TRBV3-1	TRBJ1-2	TRBD1	TGTGCCAGCAGCCCGGGGACAGGCAGAGAGAGTGGCTACACCTTC	CASSPGTGRESGYTF
many	TRBV15	TRBJ2-3	TRBD2	TGTGCCACCAGCCAACGACTAGCGGGAGCGTACACAGATACGCAGTATTTT	CATSQRLAGAYTDTQYF